What follows are 32 T cell receptor beta chains derived from one specimen sequenced in a study of early T cells in non-severe SARS-CoV-2 infection. TCRdb ran MiXCR on the 5' RACE reads and lists one entry per CDR3 protein. This repertoire shows 40,000 to 55,000 distinct CDR3 sequences, approximately 8.1% found once; its top ten account for roughly 5.9%. Sequenced material: whole blood. The receptors come from an adult who was a healthcare worker with PCR-confirmed SARS-CoV-2 infection or an uninfected control (not recorded which).

This clonotype has at least ten counts. The CDR3 coding sequence is TGTGCCAGCATCCAATGGACAGGCTACACTGAAGCTTTCTTT. Protein product: CASIQWTGYTEAFF. The chain couples TRBV6-6 to TRBJ1-1; 7 positions agree with TRBD1. Germline loops: CDR1 MNHNY, CDR2 SVGAGI (reference sequence). The ends lost 7 bases at V and 3 bases at J; junction bases unmatched: 8. The CDR3 is 14 residues long.

This clonotype has ten or more counts. For the CDR3, the DNA is TGCAGCGTACTGACAGGCCTCAATTCACCCCTCCACTTT. Its protein is CSVLTGLNSPLHF. The chain recombines TRBV29-1 with TRBJ1-6, with D possibly being TRBD1 (6 bases). Germline V gene lookup returns CDR1 SQVTM and CDR2 ANQGSEA. This CDR3 is built from 13 residues. The germline V and J ends were trimmed by 6 bases and 7 bases, with 13 bases remaining between them.

This clonotype was recorded at least ten times. The chain has TRBV20-1 and TRBJ1-1; 9 nucleotides line up with TRBD1. V was pared by 0 bases and J by 7 bases, with 3 bases of the junction left unmatched. The CDR3 consists of 13 residues. In germline, CDR1 is DFQATT, CDR2 SNEGSKA (reference sequence). CDR3 residues: CSARDGQGNEAFF. The CDR3 DNA is TGCAGTGCTAGAGATGGACAGGGGAATGAAGCTTTCTTT.

This clonotype was counted only a few times. The chain recombines TRBV10-3 with TRBJ2-7, with 7 bases matching TRBD2. V shed 4 bases, J shed 4 bases, and the junction held 7 bases outside the gene matches. Germline CDR1 ENHRY, CDR2 SYGVKD. CDR3 length: 14 residues. The CDR3 DNA is TGTGCCATCAGTGTAAGCGGCGGGAGATACGAGCAGTACTTC. Protein product: CAISVSGGRYEQYF.

This clonotype was counted a few times. This rearrangement joins TRBV12-3 or TRBV12-4 to TRBJ2-3, with TRBD2 identical over 8 bases. Unmatched junction bases numbered 5, after V lost 6 bases and J lost 3 bases. The length of the CDR3 is 14 residues. CDR3 loop: CASRIGLATDTQYF. The CDR3 region has the DNA TGTGCCAGCAGGATCGGACTAGCTACAGATACGCAGTATTTT.

This clonotype was seen a few times. The chain uses TRBV12-3 or TRBV12-4 and TRBJ2-5; TRBD1 matches at 7 bases. Unmatched junction bases numbered 4, after V lost 1 base and J lost 2 bases. The CDR3 is made up of 15 amino acids. Written as DNA, the CDR3 is TGTGCCAGCAGTTTAGGTCCCAGGGGGCAAGAGACCCAGTACTTC. Amino acids: CASSLGPRGQETQYF.

The table lists this clonotype with a few counts. The rearrangement joins TRBV5-1 to TRBJ2-1, with D tentatively TRBD1 (6 bases). CDR3 length: 14 residues. V was trimmed by 1 base and J by 3 bases, leaving 8 bases between them. Germline-derived CDR1 and CDR2 are SGHRS and YFSETQ. CDR3 nucleotide sequence: TGCGCCAGCAGCTTGTGGACAGTCTACAATGAGCAGTTCTTC. Its translation is CASSLWTVYNEQFF. The variable domain in full, with the rest retrieved from reference TRBV5-1 and TRBJ2-1, is KAGVTQTPRYLIKTRGQQVTLSCSPISGHRSVSWYQQTPGQGLQFLFEYFSETQRNKGNFPGRFSGRQFSNSRSEMNVSTLELGDSALYLCASSLWTVYNEQFFGPGTRLTVL.

The rearrangement uses TRBV19 and TRBJ2-3; D is uncertain. This CDR3 comprises 16 residues. Germline lookup yields CDR1 LNHDA and CDR2 SQIVND (reference sequence). V was trimmed by 9 bases and J by 2 bases, leaving 21 bases between them. The CDR3 protein is CASKEKGNLYTDTQYF. In nucleotides, the CDR3 is TGTGCCAGCAAAGAAAAAGGGAACCTATACACAGATACGCAGTATTTT.

The J gene is TRBJ2-7, the V gene TRBV5-5; 9 bases agree with TRBD1. This CDR3 has 14 amino acids. Germline trimming cut 5 bases from V and 3 bases from J; bases unmatched to any gene: 6. Per the germline V gene, CDR1 is SGHKS and CDR2 is YYEKEE (reference sequence). CDR3: CASRPGQGHYEQYF. The DNA of the CDR3 is TGTGCCAGCAGGCCGGGACAGGGACACTACGAGCAGTACTTC. The whole variable domain, filled in from reference TRBV5-5 and TRBJ2-7, reads DAGVTQSPTHLIKTRGQQVTLRCSPISGHKSVSWYQQVLGQGPQFIFQYYEKEERGRGNFPDRFSARQFPNYSSELNVNALLLGDSALYLCASRPGQGHYEQYFGPGTRLTVT.

The chain is built from TRBV12-3 or TRBV12-4 and TRBJ1-1; the match to TRBD1 covers 7 bases. Trimming cost V 6 bases and J 10 bases; bases outside gene matches: 8. The CDR3 totals 12 residues. CDR3 amino acids: CASRSDRARAFF. CDR3 sequence (DNA): TGTGCCAGCAGGTCAGACAGGGCCCGAGCTTTCTTT.

The chain uses TRBV30 and TRBJ1-4; D is possibly TRBD1 (5 bases). This CDR3 spans 13 amino acids. V lost 2 bases and J 6 bases, leaving 10 bases between the germline ends. From germline, CDR1 is GTSNPN and CDR2 SVGIG (reference sequence). CDR3 DNA sequence: TGTGCCTGGAGTTCCGGGGCCGATGAAAAACTGTTTTTT. Amino acid sequence: CAWSSGADEKLFF.

CDR3 amino acids: CAWSAGARYSGANVLTF. The CDR3 nucleotides read TGTGCCTGGAGCGCGGGAGCTCGGTACTCTGGGGCCAACGTCCTGACTTTC. The chain recombines TRBV30 with TRBJ2-6; TRBD2 matches at 7 bases. V lost 3 bases, J lost 0 bases, and 8 bases stayed unmatched. From germline, CDR1 is GTSNPN and CDR2 SVGIG (reference sequence). The CDR3 runs 17 residues.

V usage is TRBV18 and J usage is TRBJ2-7; tentative D call: TRBD2 (7 bases). V lost 0 bases and J lost 5, with 14 bases in between. The CDR3 sequence is 15 residues long. CDR1 is KGHSH and CDR2 is LQKENI in the germline V gene. CDR3 in DNA: TGTGCCAGCTCACCACCCAGGGGAGGGGATGACGAGCAGTACTTC. This gives the protein CASSPPRGGDDEQYF.

This clonotype was seen ten or more times. This chain connects TRBV11-2 to TRBJ1-4; D is ambiguous. The V and J ends lost 4 bases and 1 base respectively, with 13 bases between them. This CDR3 comprises 16 residues. Per germline, CDR1 SGHAT and CDR2 FQNNGV. CDR3 residues: CASSSTPLGTNEKLFF. The CDR3 DNA reads as TGTGCCAGCAGCTCCACCCCGTTGGGAACTAATGAAAAACTGTTTTTT.

This clonotype was seen repeatedly, ten times or more. This rearrangement joins TRBV5-1 to TRBJ2-1; tentative D call: TRBD1 (6 bases). Germline V CDR1 and CDR2: SGHRS, YFSETQ. The CDR3 sequence is 17 residues long. V was clipped by 4 bases and J by 0 bases, with 17 bases between them. The DNA for the CDR3 is TGCGCCAGCAGCCCCAGACAACAGGGAAGCTCCTACAATGAGCAGTTCTTC. It codes for CASSPRQQGSSYNEQFF.

This clonotype has just a few counts. The chain couples TRBV11-3 to TRBJ2-1, with 10 bases aligning to TRBD1. The CDR3 consists of 14 residues. J lost 8 bases, V lost 4 bases, and 5 bases had no gene match. Germline V CDR1 and CDR2: SGHNT, YENEEA. This chain's CDR3 is CASSSGTGVDEQFF. The CDR3 nucleotides are TGTGCCAGCAGCTCCGGGACAGGGGTAGATGAGCAGTTCTTC. Full variable domain (missing parts from reference TRBV11-3 and TRBJ2-1): EAGVVQSPRYKIIEKKQPVAFWCNPISGHNTLYWYLQNLGQGPELLIRYENEEAVDDSQLPKDRFSAERLKGVDSTLKIQPAELGDSAVYLCASSSGTGVDEQFFGPGTRLTVL.

This clonotype was seen many times. The chain links TRBV3-1 to TRBJ2-5, with unresolved D. Trimming cost V 5 bases and J 3 bases, with 4 bases left between them. Germline assignment: CDR1 LGHDT and CDR2 YNNKEL (reference sequence). The CDR3 extends over 11 amino acids. The CDR3, as DNA: TGTGCCAGCAGCTTAGAAGAGACCCAGTACTTC. Its protein product is CASSLEETQYF.

In its sample, this clonotype was seen many times. The chain employs TRBV9 and TRBJ2-5, with D unresolved. The CDR3 is made up of 13 amino acids. Trimming left V 3 bases short and J 2 bases short, with 8 bases between. CDR1 is SGDLS and CDR2 is YYNGEE in the germline V gene. The CDR3 sequence: CASSGTVQETQYF. CDR3 nucleotides: TGTGCCAGCAGCGGAACTGTACAAGAGACCCAGTACTTC.

This clonotype was picked up many times. This chain joins TRBV4-1 and TRBJ1-4; TRBD1 agrees at 7 bases. Trimming cost V 0 bases and J 0 bases; bases outside gene matches: 16. The CDR3 is made up of 21 amino acids. In germline, CDR1 is MGHRA, CDR2 YSYEKL. The CDR3 DNA reads TGCGCCAGCAGCCAAGACGACGTGACGGACAGGTTCGAGTCAACTAATGAAAAACTGTTTTTT. Translating gives CASSQDDVTDRFESTNEKLFF.

V usage is TRBV6-6 and J usage is TRBJ1-2, with 8 bases fitting TRBD1. CDR1 is MNHNY and CDR2 is SVGAGI in the germline V gene (reference sequence). V trimming: 2 bases; J trimming: 7 bases; junction bases outside the gene matches: 6. The length of the CDR3 is 14 residues. The chain's CDR3 is CASSYGQGFSGYTF. The CDR3 DNA sequence: TGTGCCAGCAGTTACGGACAGGGCTTCTCTGGCTACACCTTC.

V usage is TRBV4-2 and J usage is TRBJ2-7; D unresolved. CDR1 is LGHNA and CDR2 is YNFKEQ in the germline V gene. V lost 2 bases and J lost 6, with 11 bases in between. This CDR3 is 13 amino acids long. The CDR3 here is CASSQSTTTEQYF. Written as DNA, the CDR3 is TGTGCCAGCAGCCAATCTACTACGACCGAGCAGTACTTC.

The CDR3 DNA is TGTGCCAGCAGGAGACTTTACAATGAGCAGTTCTTC. It codes for CASRRLYNEQFF. The chain employs TRBV12-3 or TRBV12-4 and TRBJ2-1; no clear D. This CDR3 has 12 residues. V gave up 6 bases and J gave up 4 bases, with 7 bases separating them.

This clonotype was counted ten times or more. CDR3 sequence (DNA): TGCAGCGTTTCTCCCCCCCCCACAGATACGCAGTATTTT. Protein: CSVSPPPTDTQYF. The chain joins TRBV29-1 to TRBJ2-3; no definite D call. Germline V gives CDR1 SQVTM, CDR2 ANQGSEA. The CDR3 runs 13 residues. Trimming took off 5 bases at V and 2 bases at J, with 11 bases between the two ends.

As for this clonotype: Given a much more abundant clone one base away, this may be a read error. The chain links TRBV6-1 to TRBJ2-4, with 8 bases identical to TRBD2. V lost 7 bases and J lost 1; bases outside the gene matches: 6. CDR1 is MNHNS and CDR2 is SASEGT in the germline V gene. The CDR3 runs 15 residues. CDR3 sequence: CASKPGLDAKNIQYF. CDR3 coding DNA: TGTGCCAGCAAGCCGGGACTAGACGCCAAAAACATTCAGTACTTC.

At least ten counts were recorded for this clonotype. The CDR3 DNA is TGTGCCAGCAGCCGTGGGACGGAAAACTATGGCTACACCTTC. Translating it yields CASSRGTENYGYTF. This rearrangement joins TRBV28 to TRBJ1-2, with D possibly TRBD1 on 5 matching bases. V lost 6 bases, J lost 2 bases, and 13 bases lay in between. Germline values: CDR1 MDHEN, CDR2 SYDVKM. The CDR3 extends over 14 amino acids.

The chain combines TRBV12-3 or TRBV12-4 with TRBJ2-1; D is undetermined. CDR3 length equals 11 residues. V was cut by 5 bases and J by 6 bases, with 5 bases left in between. The DNA for the CDR3 is TGTGCCAGCAGTAGGAGCAATGAGCAGTTCTTC. Protein product: CASSRSNEQFF.

This clonotype was observed a handful of times. The CDR3 protein is CASSRGTSGGDTQYF. CDR3 bases: TGTGCCAGCAGTCGAGGGACTAGCGGAGGAGATACGCAGTATTTT. V usage is TRBV27 and J usage is TRBJ2-3; 11 bases are shared with TRBD2. J gave up 5 bases and V 5 bases, and 6 bases lay outside the gene matches. The CDR3 covers 15 residues. Germline CDR1 reads MNHEY; CDR2 reads SMNVEV (reference sequence).

The chain joins TRBV2 to TRBJ2-7; D might be TRBD1 or TRBD2, each matching 7 bases. This CDR3 has 15 amino acids. Trimming left V 1 base short and J 2 bases short, with 12 bases between. The germline V gene encodes CDR1 SNHLY and CDR2 FYNNEI. As DNA, the CDR3 is TGTGCCAGCAGTGAAGGACAGGGAGGGACCTACGAGCAGTACTTC. This encodes CASSEGQGGTYEQYF.

This clonotype was found many times. The V call is TRBV9, the J call TRBJ1-2; 8 bases map to TRBD1. Germline V gene data show CDR1 as SGDLS and CDR2 as YYNGEE. The V segment lost 3 bases and the J segment 1 base; nucleotides outside the gene matches: 2. The CDR3 covers 14 residues. CDR3: CASSGTGINYGYTF. The CDR3 DNA reads TGTGCCAGCAGCGGGACAGGGATTAACTATGGCTACACCTTC.

This clonotype showed up many times. The genes are TRBV6-1 and TRBJ1-2; tentative D call: TRBD1 (6 bases). Trimming stripped 4 bases from V and 0 bases from J, with 18 bases between. Germline values: CDR1 MNHNS, CDR2 SASEGT. This CDR3 contains 17 residues. As DNA, the CDR3 is TGTGCCAGCAGTGGATTACGGACAGCAATATCTAACTATGGCTACACCTTC. Its protein is CASSGLRTAISNYGYTF.

This clonotype was observed a single time. The V and J genes are TRBV7-9 and TRBJ1-3, with a weak D call TRBD1 (6 bases). Between the trimmed V and J ends, which lost 0 bases and 3 bases, there was a span of 9 bases. This CDR3 has 15 amino acids. Germline loops: CDR1 SEHNR, CDR2 FQNEAQ (reference sequence). For the CDR3, the DNA is TGTGCCAGCAGCTTAGCACAGGGACTTGGAAACACCATATATTTT. Its translation: CASSLAQGLGNTIYF.

This clonotype showed up many times. Written as DNA, the CDR3 is TGTGCCAGCAGTACGGGGACCACCTACGAGCAGTACTTC. It encodes CASSTGTTYEQYF. This chain joins TRBV28 and TRBJ2-7; D could derive from TRBD1 or TRBD2 (5 bases each). V gave up 5 bases and J gave up 2 bases, with 10 bases separating them. Germline V gene lookup returns CDR1 MDHEN and CDR2 SYDVKM. The CDR3 totals 13 residues.